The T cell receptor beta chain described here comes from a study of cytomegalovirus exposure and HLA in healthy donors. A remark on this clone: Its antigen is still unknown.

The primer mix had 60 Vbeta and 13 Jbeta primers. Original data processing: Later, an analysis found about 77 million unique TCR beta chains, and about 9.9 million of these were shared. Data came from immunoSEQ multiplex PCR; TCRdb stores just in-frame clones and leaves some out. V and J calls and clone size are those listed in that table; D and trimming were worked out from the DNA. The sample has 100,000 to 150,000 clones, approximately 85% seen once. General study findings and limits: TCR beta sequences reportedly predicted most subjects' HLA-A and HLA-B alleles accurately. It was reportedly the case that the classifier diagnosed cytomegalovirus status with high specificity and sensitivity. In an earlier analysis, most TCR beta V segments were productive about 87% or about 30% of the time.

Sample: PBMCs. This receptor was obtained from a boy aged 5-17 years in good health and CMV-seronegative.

CDR3 region: CASRPTRQGEAFF. The CDR3 DNA sequence: TGTGCCAGCAGACCTACTCGACAGGGTGAAGCTTTCTTT. This sequence joins TRBV6-4 and TRBJ1-1, with TRBD1 identical over 7 bases. The CDR3 sequence is 13 residues long. In germline, CDR1 is MRHNA, CDR2 SNTAGT. The V segment lost 6 bases and the J segment 7 bases; nucleotides outside the gene matches: 8.